This passage covers 11 T cell receptor beta chains from one sample sequenced in a study of T-cell memory formation after mild COVID-19. TCRdb independently ran MiXCR on the 5' RACE reads; one entry per CDR3 protein. The sample contains around 220,000 distinct CDR3 sequences, about 15% of which appear only once. The material sequenced was PBMCs or a T cell subset sorted from them (not recorded which). These receptors all stem from a man in his late teens or twenties who had mild COVID-19 (a few samples of this study predate the infection). Cell type and time point are not known.

This sequence joins TRBV19 and TRBJ2-1, with TRBD1 matching over 11 bases. J lost 3 bases, V lost 4 bases, and 5 bases had no gene match. The CDR3 runs 16 residues. Germline V gives CDR1 LNHDA, CDR2 SQIVND (reference sequence). CDR3 loop: CASSNRDRGFYNEQFF. DNA for the CDR3: TGTGCCAGTAGTAACCGGGACAGGGGGTTCTACAATGAGCAGTTCTTC.

This clonotype turned up a few times. This chain uses TRBV7-9 with TRBJ2-1, with 7 bases fitting TRBD1. CDR3 length equals 17 residues. Germline V lookup: CDR1 SEHNR, CDR2 FQNEAQ (reference sequence). With V trimmed by 4 bases and J by 5 bases, 14 bases remained unmatched. CDR3 in DNA: TGTGCCAGCAGCTACCCCCGTATGTTTGGACAGGACAATGAGCAGTTCTTC. Translation: CASSYPRMFGQDNEQFF.

This clonotype was found a few times. This chain joins TRBV5-4 and TRBJ2-1; D tentatively reads TRBD1 or TRBD2 (5 bases each). CDR1 and CDR2 from the germline V gene are SGHNT and YYREEE (reference sequence). CDR3 size: 13 residues. Trimming pared 6 bases from V and 6 bases from J, leaving 13 bases between. The CDR3 here is CASNGASSNEQFF. Written as DNA, the CDR3 is TGTGCCAGCAACGGGGCCTCTAGCAATGAGCAGTTCTTC. Combining the CDR3 with reference TRBV5-4 and TRBJ2-1 gives the whole variable domain ETGVTQSPTHLIKTRGQQVTLRCSSQSGHNTVSWYQQALGQGPQFIFQYYREEENGRGNFPPRFSGLQFPNYSSELNVNALELDDSALYLCASNGASSNEQFFGPGTRLTVL.

Written as DNA, the CDR3 is TGTGCCAGCATTGGGGGAGCTACGGGCCGGGAGGCTTTCTTT. Encoded protein: CASIGGATGREAFF. The V and J genes are TRBV6-6 and TRBJ1-1, with a tentative D call TRBD1 (5 bases). CDR3 size: 14 residues. Germline V gives CDR1 MNHNY, CDR2 SVGAGI (reference sequence). Trimming stripped 7 bases from V and 11 bases from J, with 23 bases between.

The chain uses TRBV18 and TRBJ1-2, with D tentatively TRBD1 (5 bases). There are 13 residues in the CDR3. Germline V gene sequence: CDR1 KGHSH, CDR2 LQKENI. Trimming took off 6 bases at V and 0 bases at J, with 8 bases between the two ends. CDR3 region: CASSRQSNYGYTF. The CDR3 DNA sequence: TGTGCCAGCTCTAGACAGTCTAACTATGGCTACACCTTC.

This chain uses TRBV5-4 with TRBJ2-5; TRBD1 matches 7 bases. Unmatched junction bases numbered 5, after V lost 2 bases and J lost 1 base. CDR1 SGHNT and CDR2 YYREEE come from the germline V gene (reference sequence). This CDR3 contains 15 residues. The DNA for the CDR3 is TGTGCCAGCAGCTTAGACAGGGTCCTCCAAGAGACCCAGTACTTC. Translation gives CASSLDRVLQETQYF.

The table lists this clonotype with many counts. The CDR3 loop is CSAGYSNQPQHF. CDR3 coding DNA: TGCAGTGCTGGGTATAGCAATCAGCCCCAGCATTTT. The V and J genes are TRBV20-1 and TRBJ1-5; the D is unclear. Germline values: CDR1 DFQATT, CDR2 SNEGSKA (reference sequence). CDR3 length equals 12 residues. Trimming cost V 5 bases and J 0 bases, with 5 bases left between them.

A few counts support this clonotype. The chain joins TRBV12-3 or TRBV12-4 to TRBJ1-3, with TRBD1 matching 8 bases. V shed 4 bases and J 6 bases; nucleotides not matched to a gene: 5. The CDR3 is 14 residues long. CDR3 nucleotides: TGTGCCAGCAGTTATTCGACAGGGGCAAACACCATATATTTT. The encoded protein is CASSYSTGANTIYF.

This clonotype was seen a handful of times. V is TRBV7-2 and J is TRBJ1-1; D not certain. The germline CDR1 and CDR2 sequences are SGHTA and FQGNSA. V was pared by 3 bases and J by 2 bases, with 13 bases between. This CDR3 is 15 amino acids long. CDR3 amino acids: CASSFSVTHNTEAFF. The CDR3 DNA is TGTGCCAGCAGCTTTTCAGTCACGCACAACACTGAAGCTTTCTTT. The full variable domain, its missing parts supplied by reference TRBV7-2 and TRBJ1-1, is GAGVSQSPSNKVTEKGKDVELRCDPISGHTALYWYRQSLGQGLEFLIYFQGNSAPDKSGLPSDRFSAERTGGSVSTLTIQRTQQEDSAVYLCASSFSVTHNTEAFFGQGTRLTVV.

This clonotype was counted only a few times. CDR3 residues: CASSIGGSGANVLTF. Here the CDR3 DNA reads TGTGCCAGTAGTATTGGTGGCTCTGGGGCCAACGTCCTGACTTTC. This chain links TRBV19 with TRBJ2-6; no clear D gene. The V and J ends lost 3 bases and 0 bases respectively, with 6 bases between them. Germline CDR1 and CDR2: LNHDA and SQIVND (reference sequence). The CDR3 has 15 residues.

This clonotype has just a few counts. CDR3 loop: CASSLSRAPYGYTF. The CDR3 DNA is TGTGCCAGCAGCTTGTCCCGGGCCCCCTATGGCTACACCTTC. The V and J genes are TRBV6-5 and TRBJ1-2; D remains ambiguous. Trimming pared 6 bases from V and 4 bases from J, leaving 15 bases between. Germline loops: CDR1 MNHEY, CDR2 SVGAGI. CDR3 length: 14 amino acids.